This T cell receptor (beta chain) was sequenced in a study of T cells in Graves' hyperthyroidism and ophthalmopathy. Study information: The authors collected peripheral blood at initial diagnosis, before any treatment. Study results and caveats: Blood also showed most of the thyroid clonotypes that were expanded above 0.001.

Amplified TCR beta CDR3 regions derived from RNA transcripts. First-round RT-PCR with HTBI primers amplified the TCR CDR3 region. MiXCR was run by TCRdb on the multiplex PCR reads, yielding one entry per CDR3 protein. The table shows 490,000 or so distinct CDR3 sequences, with 20% to 25% occurring only once. The CDR3 consists of 15 residues. The V and J ends lost 4 bases and 9 bases, in that order; junction bases with no gene match: 12. The germline gives CDR1 LGHNA, CDR2 YNFKEQ. As regards this clonotype: No antigen is known for it.

The TCR originated in a woman aged 70-85 years with Graves' ophthalmopathy. The sample consisted of blood. This chain connects TRBV4-2 to TRBJ1-5, with 7 nucleotides matching TRBD1. DNA of the CDR3: TGTGCCAGCAGCCCTGGACAGGCTATTTCGAGGCCCCAGCATTTT. Translated, it gives CASSPGQAISRPQHF.